The 4 T cell receptor beta chains below all came from one sample that was sequenced in a study of blood T cell repertoires in COVID-19. TCRdb keeps only in-frame clones here, not all; method: immunoSEQ multiplex PCR. The sample records roughly 180,000 clones, approximately 77% being singletons. The material sequenced was PBMCs or T cells enriched from blood (not recorded which). The origin of the receptors is a man between 60 and 75 years old who had recovered from COVID-19.

J is TRBJ2-1 and V is TRBV28; weak D call: TRBD2 (6 bases). Trimming pared 5 bases from V and 0 bases from J, leaving 20 bases between. Germline CDR1 is MDHEN and CDR2 is SYDVKM. CDR3 length: 18 amino acids. CDR3 in amino acids: CASSLPIRLESSYNEQFF. The DNA for the CDR3 is TGTGCCAGCAGTCTCCCAATCAGACTAGAAAGCTCCTACAATGAGCAGTTCTTC.

This chain connects TRBV6-6 to TRBJ2-5, with 9 positions matching TRBD1. This CDR3 contains 16 residues. Looked up from germline, CDR1 is MNHNY and CDR2 is SVGAGI (reference sequence). Germline trimming cut 3 bases from V and 5 bases from J; bases unmatched to any gene: 10. The CDR3 DNA reads TGTGCCAGCAGTTATGGACAGGGGAGGCGGATGGAGACCCAGTACTTC. It encodes CASSYGQGRRMETQYF.

This sequence joins TRBV7-2 and TRBJ2-2; 8 bases align to TRBD2. Germline V gene lookup returns CDR1 SGHTA and CDR2 FQGNSA. Losses at the gene ends were 6 bases for V and 6 bases for J; bases not matched to a gene: 6. This CDR3 is 14 amino acids long. CDR3 region: CASRIAGKAGELFF. CDR3 sequence (DNA): TGTGCCAGCAGGATAGCGGGAAAGGCCGGGGAGCTGTTTTTT.

The CDR3 DNA reads TGTGCCAGCAGCGTAGGAGTACAGGTCTATAATTCACCCCTCCACTTT. Its translation: CASSVGVQVYNSPLHF. J is TRBJ1-6 and V is TRBV9, with D possibly matching TRBD1 (5 bases). The germline gives CDR1 SGDLS, CDR2 YYNGEE. There are 16 residues in the CDR3. Trimming removed 0 bases at V and 3 bases at J, with 10 bases between.